The entry below describes one T cell receptor (beta chain). The PCR was carried out with 60 Vbeta primers and 13 Jbeta primers. Sequencing used immunoSEQ multiplex PCR; TCRdb keeps in-frame clones, though not all of them. The data show under 200,000 clones, 70% to 85% seen once. The entry originates in a study of cytomegalovirus exposure and HLA in healthy donors. Germline CDR1 and CDR2: LGHNA and YSLEER. The length of the CDR3 is 15 residues. The sequenced sample consisted of PBMCs. The origin of this receptor is a woman aged 40 to 55 in good health and CMV-seronegative. The rearrangement joins TRBV4-3 to TRBJ2-5, with D maybe TRBD2 (7 bases). Near its end, the DNA agrees better with TRBJ2-7, so the J call may be wrong. Here the CDR3 DNA reads TGCGCCAGCAGCCAAGAGGCGGGGGCGGTGTACGAGCAGTACTTC. This translates into CASSQEAGAVYEQYF.